One sample yielded the 7 T cell receptor beta chains listed below, sequenced in a study of OX40 agonist ivuxolimab in advanced cancers. Library creation used the immunoSEQ multiplex PCR assay. As stored in TCRdb, this immuneACCESS dataset retains in-frame rearrangements with V and J assigned. A fraction of the clones does not appear; measured against another copy, unresolved V genes explain less than half of the discrepancy, and the remainder lacks a known reason. The sample table shows approximately 84,000 clones, and about 93% are seen once. The ten largest clones add up to roughly 0.42% of the sample. Sample: CD4+ or CD8+ T cells sorted from blood, taken in a trial of the OX40 agonist ivuxolimab. These receptors were obtained from an adult with an advanced solid tumor such as melanoma, head and neck, liver or kidney cancer.

V usage is TRBV5-1 and J usage is TRBJ2-5; D may be TRBD2 (6 bases). CDR3 length: 13 amino acids. Germline CDR1 SGHRS, CDR2 YFSETQ. Trimming removed 3 bases from V and 3 bases from J, with 9 bases in between. CDR3 residues: CASSSGLEETQYF. Written as DNA, the CDR3 is TGCGCCAGCAGCTCGGGACTGGAAGAGACCCAGTACTTC.

The J gene is TRBJ1-5, the V gene TRBV10-2; perhaps TRBD1 as D (6 bases). V lost 2 bases and J 4 bases, leaving 15 bases between the germline ends. From germline, CDR1 is WSHSY and CDR2 SAAADI. The CDR3 consists of 16 residues. Here the CDR3 DNA reads TGCGCCAGCAGTGAGCCGGACGGGGGGCCTAATCAGCCCCAGCATTTT. Residues: CASSEPDGGPNQPQHF.

The CDR3 region is CASSPRTTLSGNTIYF. As DNA, the CDR3 is TGTGCCAGCAGCCCCCGGACAACCCTCTCTGGAAACACCATATATTTT. V usage is TRBV11-3 and J usage is TRBJ1-3; weak D call: TRBD1 (5 bases). CDR3 size: 16 residues. Trimming pared 5 bases from V and 0 bases from J, leaving 14 bases between. The germline CDR1 and CDR2 sequences are SGHNT and YENEEA.

This sequence joins TRBV5-1 and TRBJ1-4; no clear D. With 5 bases removed from V and 6 bases from J, the gap between germline ends came to 17 bases. This CDR3 has 15 amino acids. Per germline, CDR1 SGHRS and CDR2 YFSETQ. For the CDR3, the DNA is TGCGCCAGCAGGGAACTAGGATTGCAGGATGAAAAACTGTTTTTT. Amino acids: CASRELGLQDEKLFF. Variable domain in full (rest from reference TRBV5-1 and TRBJ1-4): KAGVTQTPRYLIKTRGQQVTLSCSPISGHRSVSWYQQTPGQGLQFLFEYFSETQRNKGNFPGRFSGRQFSNSRSEMNVSTLELGDSALYLCASRELGLQDEKLFFGSGTQLSVL.

The gene calls are TRBV30 and TRBJ1-4; D is unresolved. V was shortened by 3 bases and J by 8 bases, with 13 bases between the two germline ends. This CDR3 has 13 amino acids. The germline V gene has CDR1 GTSNPN and CDR2 SVGIG (reference sequence). The CDR3, as DNA: TGTGCCTGGAGCAGGAATTCCGGAGAAAAACTGTTTTTT. Protein product: CAWSRNSGEKLFF.

The gene calls are TRBV7-2 and TRBJ2-7; no firm D call. The CDR3 loop spans 14 amino acids. Trimming pared 5 bases from V and 3 bases from J, leaving 14 bases between. Germline-derived CDR1 and CDR2 are SGHTA and FQGNSA. The CDR3 here is CASSGREGGYEQYF. Written as DNA, the CDR3 is TGTGCCAGCAGCGGAAGAGAAGGTGGCTACGAGCAGTACTTC.

CDR3 DNA sequence: TGTGCCTGGAATAAGGCTTCCTATAATTCACCCCTCCACTTT. Amino acid sequence: CAWNKASYNSPLHF. The chain employs TRBV30 and TRBJ1-6, with D unclear. There are 14 residues in the CDR3. Germline CDR1 and CDR2: GTSNPN and SVGIG (reference sequence). The V and J ends lost 4 bases and 1 base respectively, with 8 bases between them.